This T cell receptor beta chain was obtained from a study of T-cell memory formation after mild COVID-19. General study results and limits: Some clones that responded turned up in pre-infection memory, which suggests that cross-reactive memory joined in.

This clonotype has only a few counts. What it recognizes is unknown. Libraries for TCRalpha and TCRbeta carried sample barcodes and unique molecular identifiers via 5'RACE. TCRdb reprocessed the 5' RACE reads with MiXCR, giving one entry per CDR3 protein. Among roughly 510,000 distinct CDR3 sequences, roughly 17% were seen once, and the ten largest hold roughly 7.7%. V was trimmed by 8 bases and J by 4 bases, leaving 15 bases between them. Germline CDR1 and CDR2: SNHLY and FYNNEI. CDR3 size: 13 residues. The sequenced sample was PBMCs or a T cell subset sorted from them (not recorded which). V and J are TRBV2 and TRBJ2-7; D is uncertain. This TCR came from an adult woman who had mild COVID-19 (a few samples of this study predate the infection). Cell type and time point are not known. As DNA, the CDR3 is TGTGCCAGCCGCCCCCTGACCCCTTACGAGCAGTACTTC. It specifies CASRPLTPYEQYF.